These 20 T cell receptor beta chains share one sample of origin, sequenced in a study of T cells in Graves' hyperthyroidism and ophthalmopathy. The CDR3 regions of TCR beta were amplified from RNA transcripts. HTBI primers were employed in a first-round RT-PCR of the TCR CDR3. TCRdb processed the multiplex PCR reads anew with MiXCR; each CDR3 protein has one entry. Altogether approximately 590,000 distinct CDR3 sequences are present, more than 45% being singletons, with the ten largest covering just under 8.5%. The sample comprised peripheral blood or thyroid tissue (not recorded which). These receptors were collected from a woman aged 18-29 years with Graves' hyperthyroidism.

In this sample, this clonotype turned up many times. The genes are TRBV19 and TRBJ1-2; perhaps TRBD1 as D (6 bases). The CDR3 covers 12 residues. Germline V CDR1 and CDR2: LNHDA, SQIVND (reference sequence). Trimming left V 7 bases short and J 5 bases short, with 11 bases between. The CDR3 DNA reads as TGTGCCAGTACCCCTGGACAGTATGGCTACACCTTC. This translates into CASTPGQYGYTF.

The chain is built from TRBV5-1 and TRBJ1-2; tentatively, D is TRBD1 (6 bases). Germline assignment: CDR1 SGHRS and CDR2 YFSETQ. V gave up 0 bases and J gave up 5 bases, with 11 bases separating them. The CDR3 runs 14 residues. The CDR3 spells CASSLEGGRYGYTF. The CDR3 region has the DNA TGCGCCAGCAGCTTGGAGGGGGGCAGATATGGCTACACCTTC.

This clonotype has only one observation. The chain links TRBV10-3 to TRBJ1-2; 8 positions match TRBD1. CDR1 is ENHRY, CDR2 SYGVKD, per germline. J was trimmed by 0 bases and V by 3 bases; bases with no gene match: 3. The CDR3 sequence is 15 residues long. The CDR3: CAISDTGGANYGYTF. CDR3 in DNA: TGTGCCATCAGTGATACAGGGGGGGCTAACTATGGCTACACCTTC.

The chain is built from TRBV7-9 and TRBJ2-7, with 8 nucleotides matching TRBD1. The germline V gene encodes CDR1 SEHNR and CDR2 FQNEAQ (reference sequence). After removal of 5 bases from V and 6 bases from J, the junction contained 9 bases not matched to a gene. The CDR3 extends over 14 amino acids. The CDR3 nucleotides read TGTGCCAGCAGCGTTGGACAGGGAGCCGCCGAGCAGTACTTC. Translation: CASSVGQGAAEQYF.

This clonotype occurred once. The chain is built from TRBV19 and TRBJ1-5; 7 bases match TRBD1. V lost 7 bases and J lost 10; bases outside the gene matches: 7. The CDR3 contains 12 residues. Germline V gene sequence: CDR1 LNHDA, CDR2 SQIVND (reference sequence). The CDR3 DNA follows: TGTGCCAGTACAGGGGGTAAACACCCCCAGCATTTT. Protein: CASTGGKHPQHF.

This clonotype was seen a few times. The chain couples TRBV20-1 to TRBJ2-7; TRBD2 agrees at 13 bases. V lost 2 bases, J lost 7 bases, and 5 bases stayed unmatched. Germline lookup yields CDR1 DFQATT and CDR2 SNEGSKA (reference sequence). The CDR3 has 14 amino acids. This CDR3 is CSARPTSGRGEQYF. The CDR3, as DNA: TGCAGTGCTAGACCCACTAGCGGGAGGGGTGAGCAGTACTTC.

This clonotype was observed a few times. This chain connects TRBV10-3 to TRBJ1-5; D unclear. Germline V gene lookup returns CDR1 ENHRY and CDR2 SYGVKD. V was trimmed by 7 bases and J by 3 bases, leaving 10 bases between them. The CDR3 has 13 amino acids. The CDR3: CAITESNNQPQHF. CDR3 DNA: TGTGCCATCACTGAAAGCAACAATCAGCCCCAGCATTTT.

This clonotype appeared a few times. The V and J genes are TRBV7-9 and TRBJ1-2; D is ambiguous. The CDR3 runs 11 residues. The ends were cut back, 1 base at V and 8 bases at J, with 5 bases in the middle. The germline gives CDR1 SEHNR, CDR2 FQNEAQ (reference sequence). The CDR3 region has the DNA TGTGCCAGCAGCTTAGTTCGGGGCTACACCTTC. Encoded protein: CASSLVRGYTF.

V is TRBV29-1 and J is TRBJ1-1; 11 positions agree with TRBD1. The CDR3 length is 12 residues. V lost 8 bases, J lost 7 bases, and 6 bases stayed unmatched. The germline gives CDR1 SQVTM, CDR2 ANQGSEA. CDR3 sequence: CSLGQGAGEAFF. In DNA, the CDR3 is TGCAGCTTAGGACAGGGGGCCGGTGAAGCTTTCTTT.

The rearrangement uses TRBV24-1 and TRBJ1-1; D is unresolved. Germline CDR1 reads KGHDR; CDR2 reads SFDVKD. The CDR3 consists of 11 residues. The germline V and J ends were trimmed by 9 bases and 7 bases, with 11 bases remaining between them. CDR3 sequence reads: CATCQCGEAFF. The CDR3 DNA reads as TGTGCCACCTGTCAGTGCGGTGAAGCTTTCTTT.

This rearrangement joins TRBV25-1 to TRBJ1-2, with unresolved D. Deletions cut 2 bases from V and 2 bases from J, with 9 bases between. The CDR3 is 14 amino acids. Germline V CDR1 and CDR2: MGHDK, SYGVNS. The CDR3 region is CASSEVGKNYGYTF. CDR3 nucleotide sequence: TGTGCCAGCAGTGAAGTGGGGAAGAACTATGGCTACACCTTC.

In its sample, this clonotype was seen once. The rearrangement uses TRBV6-6 and TRBJ2-5, with D perhaps matching TRBD2 (6 bases). This CDR3 has 13 residues. Trimming cost V 10 bases and J 5 bases, with 17 bases left between them. Germline V lookup: CDR1 MNHNY, CDR2 SVGAGI (reference sequence). The CDR3 spells CATDGDSLETQYF. The CDR3 bases are TGTGCCACCGACGGGGACTCCCTGGAGACCCAGTACTTC.

This chain joins TRBV29-1 and TRBJ1-2; a weak D match, TRBD1 (6 bases). The V and J ends lost 4 bases and 4 bases respectively, with 13 bases between them. The CDR3 covers 13 residues. Germline CDR1 and CDR2: SQVTM and ANQGSEA. The CDR3 is CSVADSQSYGYTF. CDR3 in DNA: TGCAGCGTTGCGGACAGCCAGAGCTATGGCTACACCTTC.

CDR3 sequence reads: CASRGKRGSSYEQYF. For the CDR3, the DNA is TGTGCCAGCAGGGGGAAGCGGGGGAGCTCCTACGAGCAGTACTTC. The chain recombines TRBV7-6 with TRBJ2-7; 8 nucleotides agree with TRBD2. The V gene's germline CDR1 is SGHVS and CDR2 FNYEAQ. The CDR3 covers 15 residues. V lost 6 bases and J lost 0; bases outside the gene matches: 7. Drawing the rest from reference TRBV7-6 and TRBJ2-7, the complete variable domain is GAGVSQSPRYKVTKRGQDVALRCDPISGHVSLYWYRQALGQGPEFLTYFNYEAQQDKSGLPNDRFSAERPEGSISTLTIQRTEQRDSAMYRCASRGKRGSSYEQYFGPGTRLTVT.

As for this clonotype: One end of the junction varies from germline; a read error may be responsible. This chain uses TRBV7-9 with TRBJ2-7; 9 bases line up with TRBD2. The CDR3 extends over 15 amino acids. Per germline, CDR1 SEHNR and CDR2 FQNEAQ (reference sequence). This CDR3 is CASSVAAGGPREQYF. The CDR3 DNA is TGTGCCAGCAGCGTAGCCGCGGGAGGGCCGCGGGAGCAGTACTTC.

The V gene is TRBV5-1, the J gene TRBJ2-5; 9 nucleotides line up with TRBD2. The J call is in doubt because the DNA end fits TRBJ2-1 better. The CDR3 loop spans 14 amino acids. Germline V CDR1 and CDR2: SGHRS, YFSETQ. Here the CDR3 DNA reads TGCGCCAGCAGCTTTGCGGGAGGGCCGGCTGAGCAGTTCTTC. Translation: CASSFAGGPAEQFF.

This chain connects TRBV2 to TRBJ1-2; weak D call: TRBD1 (6 bases). Trimming removed 6 bases from V and 1 base from J, with 15 bases in between. The CDR3 extends over 15 amino acids. Germline V gives CDR1 SNHLY, CDR2 FYNNEI. The CDR3 DNA sequence: TGTGCCAGCAGCCACCTAAGGACAGATAACTATGGCTACACCTTC. This encodes CASSHLRTDNYGYTF.

In its sample, this clonotype was seen many times. The chain employs TRBV24-1 and TRBJ2-5; D gene unclear. The CDR3 length is 14 residues. Trimming shortened V by 0 bases and J by 2 bases, and 6 bases separated the two germline ends. Germline loops: CDR1 KGHDR, CDR2 SFDVKD. The CDR3: CATSDLGQQETQYF. CDR3 nucleotides: TGTGCCACCAGTGATTTGGGGCAGCAAGAGACCCAGTACTTC.

This clonotype was observed a handful of times. CDR3 residues: CASSYGGAGEKLFF. CDR3 nucleotide sequence: TGTGCCAGCAGTTACGGGGGGGCAGGAGAAAAACTGTTTTTT. The chain recombines TRBV6-5 with TRBJ1-4, with a possible D match to TRBD1 (6 bases). CDR1 MNHEY and CDR2 SVGAGI come from the germline V gene. The germline V and J ends were trimmed by 2 bases and 8 bases, with 12 bases remaining between them. The length of the CDR3 is 14 residues.

With regard to this clonotype: A clone one base away is much larger, so this may be a read error. This rearrangement joins TRBV24-1 to TRBJ1-1; no reliable D call. This CDR3 spans 12 amino acids. Germline V gene data show CDR1 as KGHDR and CDR2 as SFDVKD. Trimming stripped 5 bases from V and 1 base from J, with 4 bases between. The CDR3 spells CATSGRNTEAFF. The CDR3, as DNA: TGTGCCACCAGTGGCCGGAACACTGAAGCTTTCTTT.